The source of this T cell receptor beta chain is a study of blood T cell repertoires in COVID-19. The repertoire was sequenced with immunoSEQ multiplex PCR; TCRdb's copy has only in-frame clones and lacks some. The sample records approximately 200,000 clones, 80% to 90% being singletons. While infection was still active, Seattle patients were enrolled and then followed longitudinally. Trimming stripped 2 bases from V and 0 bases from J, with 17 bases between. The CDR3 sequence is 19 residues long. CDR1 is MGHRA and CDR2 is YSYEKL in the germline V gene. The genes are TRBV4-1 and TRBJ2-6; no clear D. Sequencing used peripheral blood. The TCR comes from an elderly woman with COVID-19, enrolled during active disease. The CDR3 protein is CASSQSTADPVSGANVLTF. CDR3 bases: TGCGCCAGCAGCCAATCTACCGCGGATCCGGTCTCTGGGGCCAACGTCCTGACTTTC.